This T cell receptor (beta chain) is drawn from a study of shared clonotypes between healthy human individuals. Germline V gene sequence: CDR1 SEHNR, CDR2 FQNEAQ (reference sequence). Trimming stripped 5 bases from V and 4 bases from J, with 26 bases between. The CDR3 is made up of 18 amino acids. The repertoire was sequenced with immunoSEQ multiplex PCR; TCRdb's copy has only in-frame clones and lacks some. The data contain approximately 530,000 clones, around 96% of them singletons. Material for sequencing was naive CD4+ T cells sorted from blood. The subset: CD45RA+ positively selected. The clonotype was recovered from a woman aged 30 to 39 in good health. This chain links TRBV7-9 with TRBJ1-1, with D possibly TRBD1 on 6 matching bases. The CDR3 spells CASSTQYDHTGSGTEAFF. The CDR3 bases are TGTGCCAGCAGCACCCAATACGATCATACAGGGTCGGGCACTGAAGCTTTCTTT.